The 21 T cell receptor beta chains given below trace back to one sample, sequenced in a study of chemoradiotherapy in HPV16-positive cancers. Here immunoSEQ multiplex PCR was the method, and the copy in TCRdb shows in-frame clones only, minus some. In the table there are 36,000 or so clones, roughly 78% of which are singletons. Sample: blood, taken from a patient who underwent chemoradiotherapy. The receptors derive from a human donor with HPV-associated anogenital cancer.

This clone turned up a few times. The identical CDR3 is also encoded by other nucleotide sequences in the sample. The rearrangement uses TRBV5-1 and TRBJ1-2; D call uncertain. The CDR3 extends over 15 amino acids. The germline V gene has CDR1 SGHRS and CDR2 YFSETQ. V lost 0 bases to trimming and J lost 0 bases, with 9 bases between them. The CDR3 nucleotides read TGCGCCAGCAGCTTGGAGGCAGGCCCTAACTATGGCTACACCTTC. Protein: CASSLEAGPNYGYTF. Supplemented by reference TRBV5-1 and TRBJ1-2, the full variable domain reads KAGVTQTPRYLIKTRGQQVTLSCSPISGHRSVSWYQQTPGQGLQFLFEYFSETQRNKGNFPGRFSGRQFSNSRSEMNVSTLELGDSALYLCASSLEAGPNYGYTFGSGTRLTVV.

The genes are TRBV18 and TRBJ1-3; weak D call: TRBD1 (5 bases). The CDR3 extends over 19 amino acids. The ends were cut back, 3 bases at V and 0 bases at J, with 21 bases in the middle. In germline, CDR1 is KGHSH, CDR2 LQKENI. CDR3 DNA sequence: TGTGCCAGCTCACCCCTGACCTCCGGGACCGCCGACTCTGGAAACACCATATATTTT. This encodes CASSPLTSGTADSGNTIYF. Full variable domain (remainder filled in from reference TRBV18 and TRBJ1-3): NAGVMQNPRHLVRRRGQEARLRCSPMKGHSHVYWYRQLPEEGLKFMVYLQKENIIDESGMPKERFSAEFPKEGPSILRIQQVVRGDSAAYFCASSPLTSGTADSGNTIYFGEGSWLTVV.

The chain has TRBV19 and TRBJ2-1; D could derive from TRBD1 or TRBD2 (7 bases each). The CDR3 runs to 19 residues. Germline V gives CDR1 LNHDA, CDR2 SQIVND (reference sequence). The V gene lost 6 bases and the J gene lost 3 bases, with 27 bases spanning the gap. CDR3 sequence: CASSPRGGLLLANYNEQFF. The CDR3 DNA sequence: TGTGCCAGTAGCCCCAGGGGGGGACTACTTCTGGCCAACTACAATGAGCAGTTCTTC.

This clone was observed a single time. As DNA, the CDR3 is TGTGCCATCAGTGACCAGGACAGTTCCAATGAGCAGTTCTTC. Amino acids: CAISDQDSSNEQFF. The V gene is TRBV10-3, the J gene TRBJ2-1; a possible D gene is TRBD1 (6 bases). Trimming cost V 3 bases and J 6 bases, with 12 bases left between them. This CDR3 contains 14 residues. Germline assignment: CDR1 ENHRY and CDR2 SYGVKD.

This clone was detected only a few times. The V gene is TRBV7-3, the J gene TRBJ1-1; the D is unclear. From germline, CDR1 is SGHTA and CDR2 FQGTGA. The CDR3 is 13 amino acids. V lost 2 bases to trimming and J lost 3 bases, with 7 bases between them. CDR3 sequence reads: CASSLGQYTEAFF. The CDR3, as DNA: TGTGCCAGCAGCTTAGGGCAATACACTGAAGCTTTCTTT.

V usage is TRBV30 and J usage is TRBJ2-3; D call uncertain. Trimming shortened V by 0 bases and J by 5 bases, and 3 bases separated the two germline ends. The CDR3 runs 11 residues. Germline-derived CDR1 and CDR2 are GTSNPN and SVGIG (reference sequence). The CDR3 DNA follows: TGTGCCTGGAGTGTAGGAGATACGCAGTATTTT. Residues: CAWSVGDTQYF. The variable domain in full, with the rest retrieved from reference TRBV30 and TRBJ2-3, is SQTIHQWPATLVQPVGSPLSLECTVEGTSNPNLYWYRQAAGRGLQLLFYSVGIGQISSEVPQNLSASRPQDRQFILSSKKLLLSDSGFYLCAWSVGDTQYFGPGTRLTVL.

The gene calls are TRBV7-9 and TRBJ2-7, with a tentative D call TRBD1 (6 bases). With 4 bases removed from V and 1 base from J, the gap between germline ends came to 8 bases. The CDR3 length is 13 residues. Germline CDR1 reads SEHNR; CDR2 reads FQNEAQ (reference sequence). In DNA, the CDR3 is TGTGCCAGCAGCTCCGGACAGTCCTACGAGCAGTACTTC. Its protein product is CASSSGQSYEQYF.

The rearrangement uses TRBV27 and TRBJ2-1; D may correspond to TRBD1 or TRBD2 (5 bases each). Trimming removed 5 bases from V and 4 bases from J, with 12 bases in between. CDR1 is MNHEY, CDR2 SMNVEV, per germline (reference sequence). The CDR3 has 14 amino acids. DNA for the CDR3: TGTGCCAGCAGTGGGGACGGATTTTACAATGAGCAGTTCTTC. The encoded protein is CASSGDGFYNEQFF.

As DNA, the CDR3 is TGCGCCAGCAGCTTGATTCCAGAGAGCAATCAGCCCCAGCATTTT. The encoded protein is CASSLIPESNQPQHF. V is TRBV5-1 and J is TRBJ1-5, with D unresolved. The CDR3 runs 15 residues. CDR1 and CDR2 from the germline V gene are SGHRS and YFSETQ. V was cut by 1 base and J by 1 base, with 9 bases left in between.

The chain has TRBV5-5 and TRBJ2-7, with 7 bases matching TRBD1. Losses at the gene ends were 7 bases for V and 2 bases for J; bases not matched to a gene: 9. Germline CDR1 reads SGHKS; CDR2 reads YYEKEE (reference sequence). The CDR3 contains 14 residues. CDR3 bases: TGTGCCAGCGGAACGACAGGGTCTACCTACGAGCAGTACTTC. It translates to CASGTTGSTYEQYF.

This clone was observed a single time. The chain carries TRBV7-2 and TRBJ2-1; TRBD1 agrees at 11 bases. The CDR3 length is 15 residues. Germline values: CDR1 SGHTA, CDR2 FQGNSA. Unmatched junction bases numbered 2, after V lost 1 base and J lost 6 bases. CDR3 region: CASSLGTGGSNEQFF. The CDR3 DNA reads TGTGCCAGCAGCTTAGGGACAGGGGGCTCCAATGAGCAGTTCTTC.

The J gene is TRBJ2-5, the V gene TRBV7-2; 9 nucleotides line up with TRBD1. Germline V gives CDR1 SGHTA, CDR2 FQGNSA. The CDR3 extends over 15 amino acids. Trimming at V came to 3 bases and at J to 1 base, leaving 3 bases not matched to a gene. In nucleotides, the CDR3 is TGTGCCAGCAGCTTGGACAGGGGCCGCCAAGAGACCCAGTACTTC. It yields the protein CASSLDRGRQETQYF.

In this sample, this clone turned up a few times. The V and J genes are TRBV7-6 and TRBJ2-2; TRBD2 matches 11 bases. Per the germline V gene, CDR1 is SGHVS and CDR2 is FNYEAQ. J lost 6 bases, V lost 6 bases, and 9 bases had no gene match. This CDR3 contains 16 residues. As DNA, the CDR3 is TGTGCCAGCAGGCTAGCGGGGGGTGATTCGGCCGGGGAGCTGTTTTTT. It codes for CASRLAGGDSAGELFF.

The CDR3 DNA is TGTGCCAGCAGCCCGTCCGGGGCCAACGTCCTGACTTTC. As protein: CASSPSGANVLTF. V is TRBV7-6 and J is TRBJ2-6; D not certain. Between the trimmed V and J ends, which lost 5 bases and 4 bases, there was a span of 6 bases. The CDR3 covers 13 residues. Germline assignment: CDR1 SGHVS and CDR2 FNYEAQ.

The chain joins TRBV18 to TRBJ2-3, with D uncertain. The V end lost 2 bases, the J end lost 6 bases, and 15 bases lay between the germline ends. The germline gives CDR1 KGHSH, CDR2 LQKENI. This CDR3 has 15 amino acids. For the CDR3, the DNA is TGTGCCAGCTCACCATATAAGGACGCCGGGGATACGCAGTATTTT. The encoded protein is CASSPYKDAGDTQYF.

This chain joins TRBV6-1 and TRBJ2-5; D may correspond to TRBD1 or TRBD2 (5 bases each). V was clipped by 9 bases and J by 4 bases, with 15 bases between them. This CDR3 is built from 13 residues. CDR1 MNHNS and CDR2 SASEGT come from the germline V gene. In DNA, the CDR3 is TGTGCCAGTTACAGTGGGGCGGGAGAGACCCAGTACTTC. It translates to CASYSGAGETQYF.

This chain links TRBV5-1 with TRBJ2-7; 9 bases match TRBD1. This CDR3 spans 15 amino acids. V lost 4 bases, J lost 4 bases, and 9 bases stayed unmatched. The germline gives CDR1 SGHRS, CDR2 YFSETQ. Here the CDR3 reads CASSTAGTGTYEQYF. DNA of the CDR3: TGCGCCAGCAGCACAGCCGGGACAGGGACGTACGAGCAGTACTTC.

The chain has TRBV9 and TRBJ2-7, with D perhaps TRBD2 (6 bases). Trimming took off 0 bases at V and 1 base at J, with 11 bases between the two ends. The CDR3 spans 15 residues. Looked up from germline, CDR1 is SGDLS and CDR2 is YYNGEE. CDR3 amino acids: CASSVGGDSSYEQYF. The CDR3 DNA reads TGTGCCAGCAGCGTAGGTGGGGACTCTTCCTACGAGCAGTACTTC.

This clone has a single count. The CDR3 protein is CASSLSWTVTNTGELFF. CDR3 in DNA: TGTGCCAGCAGCTTATCTTGGACCGTTACGAACACCGGGGAGCTGTTTTTT. The rearrangement joins TRBV7-9 to TRBJ2-2; unclear D gene. CDR3 length equals 17 residues. Trimming removed 2 bases at V and 0 bases at J, with 13 bases between. Germline CDR1 is SEHNR and CDR2 is FQNEAQ (reference sequence). The full variable domain, in which reference TRBV7-9 and TRBJ2-2 provide the parts outside the CDR3, is DTGVSQNPRHKITKRGQNVTFRCDPISEHNRLYWYRQTLGQGPEFLTYFQNEAQLEKSRLLSDRFSAERPKGSFSTLEIQRTEQGDSAMYLCASSLSWTVTNTGELFFGEGSRLTVL.

The genes are TRBV5-6 and TRBJ2-1; D might be TRBD2 (6 bases). Deletions cut 0 bases from V and 4 bases from J, with 11 bases between. The CDR3 extends over 15 amino acids. Per germline, CDR1 SGHDT and CDR2 YYEEEE. The CDR3 loop reads CASSLGGREYNEQFF. CDR3 bases: TGTGCCAGCAGCTTGGGGGGACGGGAGTACAATGAGCAGTTCTTC.

This chain links TRBV7-6 with TRBJ2-6; 8 nucleotides match TRBD1. The CDR3 runs 19 residues. Germline CDR1 and CDR2: SGHVS and FNYEAQ. V trimming: 1 base; J trimming: 0 bases; junction bases outside the gene matches: 8. This CDR3 is CASSLVGRDRFSGANVLTF. DNA of the CDR3: TGTGCCAGCAGCTTAGTTGGCCGGGACAGGTTCTCTGGGGCCAACGTCCTGACTTTC.